Each of the 10 T cell receptor beta chains below was sequenced from the same sample in a study of control samples from healthy donors and cancer patients (dated by TCRdb to between 2020 and 2021). Receptor libraries were prepared by the immunoSEQ multiplex PCR assay. In TCRdb, the immuneACCESS table is reduced to in-frame sequences with V and J assigned. These tables do not hold every clone; where another copy was compared, an unresolved V gene accounts for under half, and the others remain unexplained. Within this sample are approximately 150,000 clones, with more than 85% of them counted one time only. The ten most abundant clones make up approximately 2% of the sample. Sequencing was done on a sample of blood. These receptors came from a woman between 35 and 50 years old in good health.

This chain links TRBV4-1 with TRBJ1-1; D gene unclear. The germline V gene encodes CDR1 MGHRA and CDR2 YSYEKL. The CDR3 has 16 amino acids. Trimming left V 0 bases short and J 6 bases short, with 17 bases between. The CDR3 DNA is TGCGCCAGCAGCCAAGAGGGTACCCTAGTACCAGCTGAAGCTTTCTTT. Amino acid sequence: CASSQEGTLVPAEAFF.

V gene TRBV9 combines with J gene TRBJ1-4; 7 bases are shared with TRBD1. The CDR3 runs 17 residues. V gave up 4 bases and J gave up 4 bases; unmatched junction bases: 13. CDR1 and CDR2 (germline): SGDLS, YYNGEE. CDR3 in DNA: TGTGCCAGCAGCCCTAGGGGGGGGACAGAGAGTAATGAAAAACTGTTTTTT. Translation: CASSPRGGTESNEKLFF.

The chain has TRBV2 and TRBJ1-6; D possibly corresponds to TRBD1 (6 bases). The CDR3 is made up of 14 amino acids. V was shortened by 2 bases and J by 7 bases, with 9 bases between the two germline ends. Germline V gene data show CDR1 as SNHLY and CDR2 as FYNNEI. The chain's CDR3 is CASSEWGRNSPLHF. The CDR3 nucleotides are TGTGCCAGCAGTGAATGGGGGCGAAATTCACCCCTCCACTTT.

The chain uses TRBV3-1 (or the pseudogene TRBV3-2) and TRBJ1-2; 8 bases fit TRBD1. Germline V gene sequence: CDR1 LGHDT, CDR2 YNNKEL (reference sequence). The CDR3 spans 13 residues. The V segment lost 4 bases and the J segment 9 bases; nucleotides outside the gene matches: 7. The CDR3 region has the DNA TGTGCCAGCAGCCTACGACAGGGGTTGAGCTACACCTTC. It is translated as CASSLRQGLSYTF.

V usage is TRBV6-6 and J usage is TRBJ2-1; 10 positions match TRBD1. V was pared by 8 bases and J by 8 bases, with 12 bases of the junction left unmatched. CDR3 size: 15 residues. In germline, CDR1 is MNHNY, CDR2 SVGAGI (reference sequence). This chain's CDR3 is CASYHKGQGIDEQFF. CDR3 coding DNA: TGTGCCAGCTATCACAAGGGACAGGGGATCGATGAGCAGTTCTTC.

The chain joins TRBV7-8 to TRBJ1-1; perhaps TRBD1 as D (5 bases). CDR1 is SGHVS, CDR2 FQNEAQ, per germline. This CDR3 has 15 amino acids. Trimming took 1 base from V and 6 from J, leaving 15 bases between them. The CDR3 spells CASSLGEGRTPEAFF. For the CDR3, the DNA is TGTGCCAGCAGCTTAGGAGAGGGGAGGACTCCTGAAGCTTTCTTT.

The chain couples TRBV19 to TRBJ1-3; D is ambiguous. The CDR3 contains 13 residues. Per the germline V gene, CDR1 is LNHDA and CDR2 is SQIVND (reference sequence). The ends were cut back, 7 bases at V and 4 bases at J, with 11 bases in the middle. CDR3 in DNA: TGTGCCAGTATCACGACCCGGGGAAACACCATATATTTT. Protein product: CASITTRGNTIYF.

The CDR3, as DNA: TGTGCCAGCAGTTTTCGGGGTCCGAGCAATCAGCCCCAGCATTTT. Translation: CASSFRGPSNQPQHF. The chain links TRBV27 to TRBJ1-5; no firm D call. The V and J ends lost 3 bases and 1 base respectively, with 10 bases between them. The CDR3 contains 15 residues. The germline V gene encodes CDR1 MNHEY and CDR2 SMNVEV (reference sequence).

The CDR3 protein is CASSLEGENTEAFF. The CDR3 nucleotides read TGTGCCAGCAGCTTAGAGGGGGAAAACACTGAAGCTTTCTTT. V gene TRBV13 combines with J gene TRBJ1-1, with D possibly being TRBD1 (6 bases). Germline values: CDR1 PRHDT, CDR2 FYEKMQ (reference sequence). The CDR3 extends over 14 amino acids. Trimming removed 1 base at V and 2 bases at J, with 8 bases between.

The J gene is TRBJ2-2, the V gene TRBV11-2; D possibly corresponds to TRBD1 (6 bases). The CDR3 sequence is 15 residues long. Germline V gene lookup returns CDR1 SGHAT and CDR2 FQNNGV. V dropped 4 bases and J dropped 4 bases, with 13 bases sitting between them. The CDR3 DNA is TGTGCCAGCAGCTCCGGTAGGGGGACCACCGGGGAGCTGTTTTTT. Protein: CASSSGRGTTGELFF. The complete variable domain, with remaining parts taken from reference TRBV11-2 and TRBJ2-2, reads EAGVAQSPRYKIIEKRQSVAFWCNPISGHATLYWYQQILGQGPKLLIQFQNNGVVDDSQLPKDRFSAERLKGVDSTLKIQPAKLEDSAVYLCASSSGRGTTGELFFGEGSRLTVL.